This T cell receptor (beta chain) was captured in a study of shared clonotypes between healthy human individuals. Study overall: Each donor contributed plates that comprised three CD4 naive, three CD4 memory, two CD8 naive and one CD8 memory. Study-wide points: Rarefaction showed sorted-subset sequencing was incomplete despite large depth. Relative to their counterparts shared across all four donors, non-shared clonotypes exhibited diminished generation probabilities.

In the case of this clone: Its antigen remains unknown. The same CDR3 also results from other DNA sequences found in this sample.

The repertoire was sequenced with immunoSEQ multiplex PCR; TCRdb's copy has only in-frame clones and lacks some. The repertoire includes more than 2,000,000 clones, approximately 90% of them detected once, and around 0.14% sits in the top ten. Healthy adults negative for HIV, lacking recent acute infections or vaccinations, served as donors. Sequenced input: naive CD4+ T cells sorted from blood. The subset is: CD45RA+ positively selected. The source is a man in his late teens or twenties in good health.

CDR3 loop: CASSLAGGGSYEQYF. CDR3 sequence (DNA): TGTGCCAGCAGCTTGGCAGGGGGCGGTTCCTACGAGCAGTACTTC. J is TRBJ2-7 and V is TRBV7-9; 8 nucleotides align to TRBD1. J gave up 1 base and V 3 bases, and 5 bases lay outside the gene matches. Germline loops: CDR1 SEHNR, CDR2 FQNEAQ (reference sequence). The CDR3 spans 15 residues.